This T cell receptor (beta chain) derives from a study of blood T cell dynamics during melanoma immunotherapy. Noted time point: week 3, after first cycle of checkpoint inhibitor. Blood was drawn before treatment and at week 3 after checkpoint blockade. Some clones are missing from TCRdb's copy, which holds only in-frame ones; the method was immunoSEQ multiplex PCR. The table includes approximately 9,800 clones, around nine tenths detected once. In germline, CDR1 is MNHEY, CDR2 SMNVEV (reference sequence). V dropped 4 bases and J dropped 4 bases, with 8 bases sitting between them. There are 13 residues in the CDR3.

This specimen was blood, taken from a patient treated with checkpoint blockade. This chain links TRBV27 with TRBJ1-5, with D possibly matching TRBD1 (5 bases). This sequence originates from a human donor with melanoma. CDR3 in DNA: TGTGCCAGCAGTTGGAGGGGAAATCAGCCCCAGCATTTT. Its translation is CASSWRGNQPQHF.